The 12 T cell receptor beta chains in this list originate from one sample, sequenced in a study of T-cell reconstitution after alpha-beta-depleted transplantation in children. Molecular barcoding with unique molecular identifiers was used for the TCRbeta library. One entry per CDR3 protein, called by TCRdb with MiXCR from the PCR reads. The table has about 15,000 distinct CDR3 sequences, about 7.7% seen once. The input for sequencing was PBMCs, mostly from graft donor cells, taken 60 days after TCRalphabeta/CD19-depleted stem cell transplant. All receptors derive from a boy in the first two years of life who had a stem cell transplant for Wiskott-Aldrich syndrome, so the T cells may come from the graft donor.

This sequence joins TRBV20-1 and TRBJ1-1; possibly TRBD1 for D (5 bases). Germline V CDR1 and CDR2: DFQATT, SNEGSKA (reference sequence). Deletions cut 6 bases from V and 0 bases from J, with 23 bases between. CDR3 length: 17 amino acids. The CDR3 spells CSAQTPPGRGMNTEAFF. The DNA for the CDR3 is TGCAGTGCCCAAACGCCCCCAGGGAGGGGTATGAACACTGAAGCTTTCTTT.

The chain couples TRBV29-1 to TRBJ2-3; the match to TRBD1 covers 7 bases. Germline trimming cut 3 bases from V and 5 bases from J; bases unmatched to any gene: 2. Germline CDR1 SQVTM, CDR2 ANQGSEA. The CDR3 consists of 12 residues. The CDR3 coding sequence is TGCAGCGTTGATACAGGGGAAGATACGCAGTATTTT. Protein: CSVDTGEDTQYF.

This clonotype appeared a few times. This chain links TRBV3-1 with TRBJ2-5; 11 bases line up with TRBD2. Germline CDR1 is LGHDT and CDR2 is YNNKEL (reference sequence). This CDR3 has 15 residues. V lost 6 bases and J lost 2; bases outside the gene matches: 5. The CDR3 DNA reads as TGTGCCAGCAGTTATAGACTAGCGGGACAAGAGACCCAGTACTTC. Protein: CASSYRLAGQETQYF.

This clonotype was picked up many times. This chain joins TRBV20-1 and TRBJ1-2, with 7 bases aligning to TRBD1. Trimming took 2 bases from V and 4 from J; bases not matched to a gene: 10. CDR1 is DFQATT and CDR2 is SNEGSKA in the germline V gene (reference sequence). The CDR3 length is 15 residues. In DNA form, the CDR3 reads TGCAGTGCTAGATACCCGGGACAGATGTTCTATGGCTACACCTTC. Its protein is CSARYPGQMFYGYTF.

A remark on this clonotype: One junction end does not reproduce the germline sequence, and a read error may be involved. The chain carries TRBV7-6 and TRBJ2-1; D is unclear. The CDR3 length is 16 residues. The germline CDR1 and CDR2 sequences are SGHVS and FNYEAQ. In DNA, the CDR3 is TGTGCCGGCAGCTTAGGTAGTAGTGAGTCCTACAATGAGCAGTTCTTC. It is translated as CAGSLGSSESYNEQFF. Based on the CDR3 plus reference TRBV7-6 and TRBJ2-1, the full variable domain is GAGVSQSPRYKVTKRGQDVALRCDPISGHVSLYWYRQALGQGPEFLTYFNYEAQQDKSGLPNDRFSAERPEGSISTLTIQRTEQRDSAMYRCAGSLGSSESYNEQFFGPGTRLTVL.

This clonotype was counted ten times or more. The chain couples TRBV7-9 to TRBJ2-2, with D unclear. Trimming removed 3 bases from V and 5 bases from J, with 13 bases in between. The CDR3 consists of 15 residues. From germline, CDR1 is SEHNR and CDR2 FQNEAQ (reference sequence). The CDR3 spells CASSLWGSQTGELFF. The CDR3 DNA follows: TGTGCCAGCAGCTTGTGGGGTTCACAAACCGGGGAGCTGTTTTTT.

This clonotype was detected only a few times. The gene calls are TRBV7-9 and TRBJ2-1; 12 bases line up with TRBD2. The junction had 2 bases not matched to a gene; V was cut back by 5 bases and J by 6 bases. The germline V gene encodes CDR1 SEHNR and CDR2 FQNEAQ (reference sequence). The CDR3 consists of 14 residues. DNA of the CDR3: TGTGCCAGCAGCCCGGGACTAGCGGGCAATGAGCAGTTCTTC. Residues: CASSPGLAGNEQFF.

The chain joins TRBV20-1 to TRBJ2-3; TRBD2 matches at 13 bases. This CDR3 has 15 residues. Germline assignment: CDR1 DFQATT and CDR2 SNEGSKA (reference sequence). Losses at the gene ends were 5 bases for V and 6 bases for J; bases not matched to a gene: 8. The CDR3 DNA reads as TGCAGTGCTCCACAACTAGCGGGAGGGCGGGATACGCAGTATTTT. It translates to CSAPQLAGGRDTQYF.

Ten or more counts support this clonotype. The gene calls are TRBV7-3 and TRBJ2-3; 14 nucleotides align to TRBD2. Germline V gene data show CDR1 as SGHTA and CDR2 as FQGTGA. The CDR3 is 15 amino acids. J was trimmed by 7 bases and V by 5 bases; bases with no gene match: 5. CDR3 loop: CASSRLAGGSYTQYF. CDR3 nucleotide sequence: TGTGCCAGCAGCCGACTAGCGGGAGGGTCGTATACGCAGTATTTT.

This clonotype was detected ten times or more. The chain recombines TRBV13 with TRBJ1-1, with unresolved D. The V gene's germline CDR1 is PRHDT and CDR2 FYEKMQ (reference sequence). V was cut by 3 bases and J by 5 bases, with 4 bases left in between. The CDR3 contains 11 residues. The CDR3 nucleotides are TGTGCCAGCAGCTTTCATACTGAAGCTTTCTTT. This translates into CASSFHTEAFF.

The V and J genes are TRBV5-1 and TRBJ2-7; no definite D call. The CDR3 is 15 amino acids. V dropped 3 bases and J dropped 5 bases, with 18 bases sitting between them. Germline CDR1 reads SGHRS; CDR2 reads YFSETQ. CDR3 coding DNA: TGCGCCAGCAGCTCCAGCGTGCCCGTTCGTGACGAGCAGTACTTC. It encodes CASSSSVPVRDEQYF.

This clonotype was found many times. The chain's CDR3 is CASSYSGKVNYGYTF. CDR3 DNA sequence: TGTGCCAGCAGTTACTCAGGGAAAGTCAACTATGGCTACACCTTC. The V and J genes are TRBV6-5 and TRBJ1-2, with unresolved D. Trimming cost V 0 bases and J 2 bases, with 10 bases left between them. The CDR3 has 15 residues. Germline V gene sequence: CDR1 MNHEY, CDR2 SVGAGI.